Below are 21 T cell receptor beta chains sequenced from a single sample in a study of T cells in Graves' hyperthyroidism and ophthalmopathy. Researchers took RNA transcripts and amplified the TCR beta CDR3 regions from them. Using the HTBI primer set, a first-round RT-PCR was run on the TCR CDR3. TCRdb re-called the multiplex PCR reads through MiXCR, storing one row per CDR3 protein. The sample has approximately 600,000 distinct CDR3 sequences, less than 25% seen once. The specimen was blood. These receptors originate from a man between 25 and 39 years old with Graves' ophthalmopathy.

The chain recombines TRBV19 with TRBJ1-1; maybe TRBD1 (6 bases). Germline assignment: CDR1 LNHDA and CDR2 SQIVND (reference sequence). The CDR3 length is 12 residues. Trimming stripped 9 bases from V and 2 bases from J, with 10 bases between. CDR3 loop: CARGGVNTEAFF. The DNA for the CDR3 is TGTGCCAGAGGGGGAGTTAACACTGAAGCTTTCTTT. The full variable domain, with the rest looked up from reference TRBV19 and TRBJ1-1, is DGGITQSPKYLFRKEGQNVTLSCEQNLNHDAMYWYRQDPGQGLRLIYYSQIVNDFQKGDIAEGYSVSREKKESFPLTVTSAQKNPTAFYLCARGGVNTEAFFGQGTRLTVV.

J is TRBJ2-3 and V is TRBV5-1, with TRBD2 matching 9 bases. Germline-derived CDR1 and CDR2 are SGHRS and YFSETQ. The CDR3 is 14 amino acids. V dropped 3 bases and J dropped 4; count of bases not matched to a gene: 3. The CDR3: CASSWGLAPDTQYF. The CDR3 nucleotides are TGCGCCAGCAGCTGGGGACTAGCCCCAGATACGCAGTATTTT.

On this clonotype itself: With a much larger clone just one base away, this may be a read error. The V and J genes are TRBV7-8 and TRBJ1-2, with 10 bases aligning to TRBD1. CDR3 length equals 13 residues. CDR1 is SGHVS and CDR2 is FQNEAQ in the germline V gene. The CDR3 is CASDRGHGYGCTF. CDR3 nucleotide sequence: TGTGCCAGCGACAGGGGGCATGGTTATGGCTGCACCTTC.

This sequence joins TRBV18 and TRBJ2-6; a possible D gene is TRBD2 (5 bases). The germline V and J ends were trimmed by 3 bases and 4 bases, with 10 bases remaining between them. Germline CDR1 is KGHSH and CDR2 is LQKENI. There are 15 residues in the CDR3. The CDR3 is CASSPREGGANVLTF. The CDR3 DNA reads TGTGCCAGCTCACCGAGGGAAGGGGGGGCCAACGTCCTGACTTTC.

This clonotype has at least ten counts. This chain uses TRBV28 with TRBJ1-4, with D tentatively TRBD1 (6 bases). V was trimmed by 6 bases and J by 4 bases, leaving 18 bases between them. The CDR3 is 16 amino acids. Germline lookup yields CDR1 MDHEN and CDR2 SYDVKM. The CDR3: CASSKSRGGDNEKLFF. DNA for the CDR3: TGTGCCAGCAGCAAATCGCGAGGGGGGGATAATGAAAAACTGTTTTTT. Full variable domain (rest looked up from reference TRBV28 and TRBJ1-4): DVKVTQSSRYLVKRTGEKVFLECVQDMDHENMFWYRQDPGLGLRLIYFSYDVKMKEKGDIPEGYSVSREKKERFSLILESASTNQTSMYLCASSKSRGGDNEKLFFGSGTQLSVL.

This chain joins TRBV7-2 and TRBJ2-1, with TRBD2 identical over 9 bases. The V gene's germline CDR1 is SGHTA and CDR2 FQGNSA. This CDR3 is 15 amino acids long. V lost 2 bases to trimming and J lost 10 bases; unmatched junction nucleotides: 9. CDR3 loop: CASSLKVAGVGEQFF. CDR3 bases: TGTGCCAGCAGCTTAAAGGTAGCGGGAGTCGGCGAGCAGTTCTTC.

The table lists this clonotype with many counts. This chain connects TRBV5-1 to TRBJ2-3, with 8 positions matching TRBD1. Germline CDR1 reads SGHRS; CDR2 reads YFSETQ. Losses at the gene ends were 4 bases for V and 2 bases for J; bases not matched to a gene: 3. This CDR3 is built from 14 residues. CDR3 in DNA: TGCGCCAGCAGCCCGGACAGGGTCACAGATACGCAGTATTTT. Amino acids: CASSPDRVTDTQYF.

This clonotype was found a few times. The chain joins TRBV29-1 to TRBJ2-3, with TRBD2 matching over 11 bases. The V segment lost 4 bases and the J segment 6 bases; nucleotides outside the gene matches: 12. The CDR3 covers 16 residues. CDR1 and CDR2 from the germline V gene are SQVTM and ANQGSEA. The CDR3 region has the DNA TGCAGCGTTGGCGGGACTAGCGGAGCCAGTCCGGATACGCAGTATTTT. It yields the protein CSVGGTSGASPDTQYF.

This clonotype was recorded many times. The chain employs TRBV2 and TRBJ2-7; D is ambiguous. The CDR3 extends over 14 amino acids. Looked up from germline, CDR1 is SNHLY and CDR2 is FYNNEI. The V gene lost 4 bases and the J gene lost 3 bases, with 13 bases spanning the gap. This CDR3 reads CASSVNRKDYEQYF. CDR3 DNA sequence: TGTGCCAGCAGTGTAAACCGGAAGGACTACGAGCAGTACTTC.

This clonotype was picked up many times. The CDR3 region is CASSAGAASYNEQFF. As DNA, the CDR3 is TGTGCCAGCAGCGCCGGGGCAGCCTCCTACAATGAGCAGTTCTTC. The rearrangement uses TRBV7-9 and TRBJ2-1, with D perhaps assigned TRBD1 or TRBD2 (5 bases each). This CDR3 has 15 residues. Germline CDR1 and CDR2: SEHNR and FQNEAQ (reference sequence). The ends were cut back, 5 bases at V and 0 bases at J, with 11 bases in the middle.

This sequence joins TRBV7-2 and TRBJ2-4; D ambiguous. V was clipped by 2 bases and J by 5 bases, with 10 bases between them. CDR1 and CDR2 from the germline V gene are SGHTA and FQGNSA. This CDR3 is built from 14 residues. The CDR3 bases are TGTGCCAGCAGCTTATCAGGATTCGAAAACATTCAGTACTTC. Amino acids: CASSLSGFENIQYF.

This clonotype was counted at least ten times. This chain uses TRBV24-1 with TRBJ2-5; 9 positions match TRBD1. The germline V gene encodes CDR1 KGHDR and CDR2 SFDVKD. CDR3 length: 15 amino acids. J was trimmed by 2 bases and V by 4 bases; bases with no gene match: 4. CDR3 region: CATSDPDRGQETQYF. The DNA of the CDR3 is TGTGCCACCAGTGACCCGGACAGGGGTCAAGAGACCCAGTACTTC.

The CDR3 DNA reads TGCGCCAGCAGCCGGCATCCTTTGGCTCCGGGACTTGCTTACGAGCAGTACTTC. This encodes CASSRHPLAPGLAYEQYF. This chain joins TRBV4-1 and TRBJ2-7; D is possibly TRBD2 (6 bases). V was pared by 4 bases and J by 4 bases, with 26 bases between. Germline V lookup: CDR1 MGHRA, CDR2 YSYEKL. CDR3 length: 18 residues.

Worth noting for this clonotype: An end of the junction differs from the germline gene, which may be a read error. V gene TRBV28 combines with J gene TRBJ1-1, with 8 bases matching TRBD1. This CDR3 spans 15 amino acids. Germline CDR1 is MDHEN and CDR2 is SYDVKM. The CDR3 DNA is TGTGCCAGCAGCTCCGCAGGGGGCGTGAACACTGAAGCTTCCTTT. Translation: CASSSAGGVNTEASF. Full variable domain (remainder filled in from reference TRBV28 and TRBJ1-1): DVKVTQSSRYLVKRTGEKVFLECVQDMDHENMFWYRQDPGLGLRLIYFSYDVKMKEKGDIPEGYSVSREKKERFSLILESASTNQTSMYLCASSSAGGVNTEASFGQGTRLTVV.

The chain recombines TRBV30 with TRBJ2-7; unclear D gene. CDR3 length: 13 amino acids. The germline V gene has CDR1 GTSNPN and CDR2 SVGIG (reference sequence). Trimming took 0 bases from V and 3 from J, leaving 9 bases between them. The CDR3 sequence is CAWSVNSVYEQYF. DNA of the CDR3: TGTGCCTGGAGTGTAAACAGCGTCTACGAGCAGTACTTC.

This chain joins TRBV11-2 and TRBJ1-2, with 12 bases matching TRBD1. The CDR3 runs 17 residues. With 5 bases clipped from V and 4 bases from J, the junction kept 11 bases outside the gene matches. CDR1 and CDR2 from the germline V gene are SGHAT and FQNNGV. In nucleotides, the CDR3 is TGTGCCAGCAGCCCTTTCTCTAGGGACAGGGGGCCCTATGGCTACACCTTC. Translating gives CASSPFSRDRGPYGYTF.

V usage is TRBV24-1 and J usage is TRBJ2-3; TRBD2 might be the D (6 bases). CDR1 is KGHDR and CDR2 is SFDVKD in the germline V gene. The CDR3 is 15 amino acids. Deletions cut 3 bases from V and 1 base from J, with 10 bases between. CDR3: CATSDKPGGTDTQYF. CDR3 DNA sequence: TGTGCCACCAGTGATAAACCGGGGGGCACAGATACGCAGTATTTT.

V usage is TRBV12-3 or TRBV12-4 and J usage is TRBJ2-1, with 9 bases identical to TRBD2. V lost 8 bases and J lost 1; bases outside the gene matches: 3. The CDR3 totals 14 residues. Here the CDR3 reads CASLSGRSYNEQFF. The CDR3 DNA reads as TGTGCCAGCCTTAGCGGGAGATCCTACAATGAGCAGTTCTTC.

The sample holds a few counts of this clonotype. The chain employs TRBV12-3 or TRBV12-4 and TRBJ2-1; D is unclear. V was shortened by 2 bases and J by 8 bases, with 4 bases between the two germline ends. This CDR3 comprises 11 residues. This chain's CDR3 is CASSLRHEQFF. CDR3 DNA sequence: TGTGCCAGCAGTTTAAGGCATGAGCAGTTCTTC.

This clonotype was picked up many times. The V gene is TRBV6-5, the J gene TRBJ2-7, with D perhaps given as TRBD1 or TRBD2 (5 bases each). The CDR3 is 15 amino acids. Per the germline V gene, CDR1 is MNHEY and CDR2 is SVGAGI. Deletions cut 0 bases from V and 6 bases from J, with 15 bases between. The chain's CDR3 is CASSYSGAGELEQYF. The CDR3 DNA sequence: TGTGCCAGCAGTTACTCCGGGGCAGGTGAACTCGAGCAGTACTTC.

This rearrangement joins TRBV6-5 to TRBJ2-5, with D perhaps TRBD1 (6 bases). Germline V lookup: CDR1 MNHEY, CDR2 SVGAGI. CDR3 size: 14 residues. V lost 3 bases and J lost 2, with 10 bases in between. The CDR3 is CASSYTGQQETQYF. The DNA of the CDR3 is TGTGCCAGCAGTTATACAGGGCAGCAAGAGACCCAGTACTTC.